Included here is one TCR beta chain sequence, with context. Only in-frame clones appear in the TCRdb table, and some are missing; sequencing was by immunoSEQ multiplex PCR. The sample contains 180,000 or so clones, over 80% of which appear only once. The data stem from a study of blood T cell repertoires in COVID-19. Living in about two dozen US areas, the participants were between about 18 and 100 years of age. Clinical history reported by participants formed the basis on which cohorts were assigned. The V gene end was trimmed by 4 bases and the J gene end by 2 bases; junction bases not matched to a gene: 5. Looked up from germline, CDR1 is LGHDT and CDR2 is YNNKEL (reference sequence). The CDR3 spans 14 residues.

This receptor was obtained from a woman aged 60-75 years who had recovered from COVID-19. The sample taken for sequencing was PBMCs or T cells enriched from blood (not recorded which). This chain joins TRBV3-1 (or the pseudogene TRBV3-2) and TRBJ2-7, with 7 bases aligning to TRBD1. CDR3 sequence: CASSPRQGAYEQYF. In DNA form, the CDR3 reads TGTGCCAGCAGCCCCAGACAGGGAGCCTACGAGCAGTACTTC.